What follows are 32 T cell receptor beta chains derived from one specimen sequenced in a study of blood T cells in healthy people across ages. Primed by a sample-barcoded 5' primer and a J-beta primer mix, a second PCR proceeded for roughly 7 to 12 cycles. TCRdb re-called the 5' RACE reads through MiXCR, storing one row per CDR3 protein. The repertoire holds over a million distinct CDR3 sequences, with about 40% as singletons. Material for sequencing was blood. The receptors derive from a woman aged 18-29 years in good health.

The V gene is TRBV21-1, the J gene TRBJ2-1; the table assigns TRBD1, which was not confirmed against the DNA. TRBV21-1 is a pseudogene locus. CDR3 length equals 15 residues. The CDR3 is CASSKGGQGSYEQFF. The DNA for the CDR3 is TGTGCCAGCAGCAAGGGGGGACAGGGATCCTACGAGCAGTTCTTC.

In DNA form, the CDR3 reads TGTGCCAGCAGTGCACAGGGGGCCGACGAGCAGTACTTC. As protein: CASSAQGADEQYF. V and J are TRBV6-5 and TRBJ2-7; 9 nucleotides match TRBD1. The CDR3 covers 13 residues. Per the germline V gene, CDR1 is MNHEY and CDR2 is SVGAGI. Trimming at V came to 5 bases and at J to 5 bases, leaving 4 bases not matched to a gene.

About this clonotype itself: The junction and the germline gene differ at one end; a read error may be behind it. The chain couples TRBV6-5 to TRBJ2-2, with TRBD1 matching over 9 bases. The CDR3 has 15 amino acids. CDR1 is MNHEY and CDR2 is SVGAGI in the germline V gene. Here the CDR3 reads CASSRTGVNTVELFF. In DNA, the CDR3 is TGTGCCAGCAGTCGGACAGGGGTGAACACCGTGGAGCTGTTTTTT.

The sample holds a few counts of this clonotype. The V gene is TRBV7-2, the J gene TRBJ2-7; D possibly corresponds to TRBD2 (6 bases). The germline V gene has CDR1 SGHTA and CDR2 FQGNSA. The CDR3 loop spans 14 amino acids. The V end lost 1 base, the J end lost 1 base, and 8 bases lay between the germline ends. The CDR3 DNA reads as TGTGCCAGCAGCTTAGTACGGGAGTCCTACGAGCAGTACTTC. It codes for CASSLVRESYEQYF.

Turning to this clonotype: The junction departs from germline at one end; a sequencing error may be responsible. The rearrangement uses TRBV27 and TRBJ2-6, with no clear D. The CDR3 extends over 16 amino acids. Looked up from germline, CDR1 is MNHEY and CDR2 is SMNVEV (reference sequence). CDR3: CASRPRQSSGTNVLTF. CDR3 in DNA: TGTGCCAGCAGGCCCCGACAAAGCTCTGGGACCAACGTCCTGACTTTC.

A single count supports this clonotype. The V and J genes are TRBV2 and TRBJ1-5; perhaps TRBD1 as D (5 bases). The CDR3 has 15 amino acids. CDR1 and CDR2 (germline): SNHLY, FYNNEI. The V gene lost 3 bases and the J gene lost 2 bases, with 11 bases spanning the gap. This CDR3 is CASSDRAGGNQPQHF. In nucleotides, the CDR3 is TGTGCCAGCAGTGACAGGGCTGGGGGCAATCAGCCCCAGCATTTT. The full variable domain, completed using reference TRBV2 and TRBJ1-5, is EPEVTQTPSHQVTQMGQEVILRCVPISNHLYFYWYRQILGQKVEFLVSFYNNEISEKSEIFDDQFSVERPDGSNFTLKIRSTKLEDSAMYFCASSDRAGGNQPQHFGDGTRLSIL.

The chain has TRBV30 and TRBJ1-5; D is unclear. Trimming cost V 2 bases and J 2 bases, with 10 bases left between them. The germline CDR1 and CDR2 sequences are GTSNPN and SVGIG (reference sequence). This CDR3 is 14 amino acids long. The chain's CDR3 is CAWSPNTGNQPQHF. CDR3 nucleotides: TGTGCCTGGAGTCCCAACACAGGCAATCAGCCCCAGCATTTT.

This chain links TRBV20-1 with TRBJ2-7, with TRBD1 identical over 12 bases. Germline V gene sequence: CDR1 DFQATT, CDR2 SNEGSKA (reference sequence). Trimming removed 0 bases from V and 6 bases from J; junction bases left unmatched: 6. The CDR3 is 15 amino acids. The DNA of the CDR3 is TGCAGTGCTAGAGAGACGGGACAGGGGGCTCCCGAGCAGTACTTC. It codes for CSARETGQGAPEQYF.

This clonotype was picked up a small number of times. This sequence joins TRBV6-2 or TRBV6-3 and TRBJ2-1, with D tentatively TRBD1 (5 bases). Germline CDR1 MNHEY, CDR2 SVGEGT. V gave up 8 bases and J gave up 9 bases, with 20 bases separating them. The CDR3 length is 14 residues. DNA of the CDR3: TGTGCCAGCTCCGACAGTAACGTACAATCTGAGCAGTTCTTC. Its protein is CASSDSNVQSEQFF.

The J gene is TRBJ1-3, the V gene TRBV10-3; D ambiguous. V was pared by 6 bases and J by 0 bases, with 9 bases between. Germline V gene lookup returns CDR1 ENHRY and CDR2 SYGVKD. The CDR3 is made up of 14 amino acids. CDR3 residues: CAISQQTSGNTIYF. The CDR3 DNA follows: TGTGCCATCAGCCAACAGACCTCTGGAAACACCATATATTTT.

The chain couples TRBV4-2 to TRBJ2-3, with a possible D match to TRBD2 (5 bases). The V gene lost 0 bases and the J gene lost 3 bases, with 10 bases spanning the gap. The CDR3 length is 15 residues. Germline V gene data show CDR1 as LGHNA and CDR2 as YNFKEQ. The CDR3 DNA reads as TGTGCCAGCAGCCAAGATCGGGGTACGACAGATACGCAGTATTTT. As protein: CASSQDRGTTDTQYF.

A few counts support this clonotype. This CDR3 is CASSHGIGTDTQYF. CDR3 DNA: TGTGCCAGCAGCCATGGCATAGGAACAGATACGCAGTATTTT. V usage is TRBV4-2 and J usage is TRBJ2-3; D not resolved. Germline CDR1 reads LGHNA; CDR2 reads YNFKEQ. This CDR3 is 14 amino acids long. Trimming stripped 3 bases from V and 3 bases from J, with 10 bases between.

The chain employs TRBV27 and TRBJ1-6, with D tentatively TRBD1 (6 bases). The CDR3 sequence is 12 residues long. Trimming cost V 10 bases and J 10 bases, with 14 bases left between them. Per germline, CDR1 MNHEY and CDR2 SMNVEV (reference sequence). The CDR3 DNA follows: TGTGCCATGGGGGCCATGCGGTCACCCCTCCACTTT. Its protein product is CAMGAMRSPLHF.

The rearrangement links TRBV11-1 to TRBJ2-7; TRBD2 aligns across 10 bases. Germline CDR1 is SGHAT and CDR2 is FQDESV (reference sequence). Losses at the gene ends were 5 bases for V and 3 bases for J; bases not matched to a gene: 4. The CDR3 is made up of 14 amino acids. The CDR3: CASSHRLAGYEQYF. The CDR3 bases are TGTGCCAGCAGCCACCGACTAGCGGGCTACGAGCAGTACTTC.

This clonotype was counted a few times. The chain couples TRBV20-1 to TRBJ1-2, with a tentative D call TRBD1 (5 bases). The CDR3 runs 14 residues. V gave up 6 bases and J gave up 8 bases, with 22 bases separating them. In germline, CDR1 is DFQATT, CDR2 SNEGSKA (reference sequence). In DNA, the CDR3 is TGCAGTGCAGAGGTGGGCGGGGCCACTGGAGGCTACACCTTC. Translated: CSAEVGGATGGYTF.

This clonotype was found a few times. CDR3 protein: CSAIVRTDTQYF. The CDR3 DNA reads as TGCAGTGCTATAGTCCGGACAGATACGCAGTATTTT. V usage is TRBV20-1 and J usage is TRBJ2-3; D unresolved. There are 12 residues in the CDR3. V was shortened by 4 bases and J by 3 bases, with 8 bases between the two germline ends. The germline V gene encodes CDR1 DFQATT and CDR2 SNEGSKA (reference sequence).

This chain connects TRBV28 to TRBJ2-1; TRBD1 matches 9 bases. The ends lost 2 bases at V and 5 bases at J; junction bases unmatched: 10. The CDR3 spans 17 residues. Germline CDR1 MDHEN, CDR2 SYDVKM. The chain's CDR3 is CASSLKDRGPKDNEQFF. CDR3 DNA sequence: TGTGCCAGCAGTTTAAAGGACAGGGGTCCGAAGGACAATGAGCAGTTCTTC.

The chain combines TRBV6-5 with TRBJ1-6; TRBD1 aligns across 9 bases. V gave up 4 bases and J gave up 4 bases; unmatched junction bases: 11. Per the germline V gene, CDR1 is MNHEY and CDR2 is SVGAGI. The CDR3 length is 18 residues. The CDR3 DNA follows: TGTGCCAGCAGTTCGGCCCACAGGGGGCTGGTTTATAATTCACCCCTCCACTTT. It yields the protein CASSSAHRGLVYNSPLHF.

The chain recombines TRBV6-6 with TRBJ1-4; D possibly corresponds to TRBD1 (5 bases). The CDR3 is made up of 17 amino acids. Looked up from germline, CDR1 is MNHNY and CDR2 is SVGAGI (reference sequence). Trimming left V 0 bases short and J 0 bases short, with 11 bases between. The CDR3 DNA sequence: TGTGCCAGCAGTTACTCCGGCGGGGGTACAACTAATGAAAAACTGTTTTTT. This translates into CASSYSGGGTTNEKLFF.

This clonotype was seen ten or more times. The chain has TRBV7-9 and TRBJ2-7; D not certain. The CDR3 contains 14 residues. V lost 1 base, J lost 1 base, and 8 bases lay in between. Germline CDR1 SEHNR, CDR2 FQNEAQ (reference sequence). The DNA of the CDR3 is TGTGCCAGCAGCTTAGAAGAGGTTTCCTACGAGCAGTACTTC. Translated: CASSLEEVSYEQYF.

This clonotype was observed a single time. At one of its ends the junction is not consistent with the germline gene, which may arise from a read error. V and J are TRBV20-1 and TRBJ2-1; TRBD2 agrees at 10 bases. The V gene's germline CDR1 is DFQATT and CDR2 SNEGSKA (reference sequence). The CDR3 extends over 14 amino acids. The CDR3 bases are TGCAGTGCAAGAGTAGCGGGGGGATCTGCTGAGCAGTTCTTC. This sequence encodes CSARVAGGSAEQFF.

This clonotype came up a few times. Possible read error: a much larger clone is one base away. V and J are TRBV5-1 and TRBJ2-1; 10 bases line up with TRBD1. The DNA end favors TRBJ2-7, so the J call may be wrong. This CDR3 has 17 residues. Germline V gene data show CDR1 as SGHRS and CDR2 as YFSETQ. CDR3 nucleotide sequence: TGCGCCAGCAGCTTGGCCAGACAGGGGGCTTCCTACAATGAGCAGTACTTC. Translating gives CASSLARQGASYNEQYF.

The J gene is TRBJ2-4, the V gene TRBV4-1; either TRBD1 or TRBD2 may supply D (5 bases each). The CDR3 has 14 residues. The germline gives CDR1 MGHRA, CDR2 YSYEKL. The V end was cut by 0 bases, the J end by 7 bases, with 10 bases between. In DNA, the CDR3 is TGCGCCAGCAGCCAAGATGGGGGAATGAACATTCAGTACTTC. Residues: CASSQDGGMNIQYF.

V usage is TRBV25-1 and J usage is TRBJ1-2; D is perhaps TRBD1 (6 bases). Trimming cost V 4 bases and J 8 bases, with 17 bases left between them. Germline lookup yields CDR1 MGHDK and CDR2 SYGVNS. The CDR3 is 14 residues long. The CDR3 loop is CASSADRSEQGYTF. The CDR3 region has the DNA TGTGCCAGCAGTGCCGACAGGTCGGAACAGGGCTACACCTTC.

The J gene is TRBJ2-7, the V gene TRBV7-9, with unresolved D. Trimming pared 6 bases from V and 6 bases from J, leaving 21 bases between. Germline V gives CDR1 SEHNR, CDR2 FQNEAQ (reference sequence). CDR3 length: 15 residues. DNA of the CDR3: TGTGCCAGCAGTTTTTCGATCGATGGAGTTGGCGAGCAGTACTTC. Translating gives CASSFSIDGVGEQYF.

The chain recombines TRBV20-1 with TRBJ2-5; D gene uncertain. Germline V gene sequence: CDR1 DFQATT, CDR2 SNEGSKA (reference sequence). This CDR3 has 15 amino acids. Trimming cost V 6 bases and J 5 bases, with 22 bases left between them. This CDR3 reads CSALTPERGAETQYF. The CDR3, as DNA: TGCAGTGCGCTGACCCCCGAGAGAGGTGCGGAGACCCAGTACTTC.

This clonotype has a handful of counts. The genes are TRBV20-1 and TRBJ1-2, with D perhaps TRBD1 (6 bases). The germline CDR1 and CDR2 sequences are DFQATT and SNEGSKA (reference sequence). V was cut by 1 base and J by 3 bases, with 12 bases left in between. This CDR3 spans 14 amino acids. CDR3 in DNA: TGCAGTGCTAGAGTAACAGGGAGAGACTATGGCTACACCTTC. Translated: CSARVTGRDYGYTF.

This clonotype has at least ten counts. The J gene is TRBJ2-3, the V gene TRBV18; tentative D call: TRBD2 (5 bases). Trimming stripped 3 bases from V and 0 bases from J, with 13 bases between. The CDR3 spans 16 residues. CDR1 and CDR2 (germline): KGHSH, LQKENI. The CDR3 DNA sequence: TGTGCCAGCTCACCCAAGGACTGGTCGAGCACAGATACGCAGTATTTT. It is translated as CASSPKDWSSTDTQYF.

The chain uses TRBV27 and TRBJ2-1, with D tentatively TRBD2 (6 bases). The V gene lost 2 bases and the J gene lost 2 bases, with 10 bases spanning the gap. This CDR3 is built from 15 residues. Germline-derived CDR1 and CDR2 are MNHEY and SMNVEV (reference sequence). Written as DNA, the CDR3 is TGTGCCAGCAGTTTAATAGCGGTCCCCTACAATGAGCAGTTCTTC. As protein: CASSLIAVPYNEQFF.

The chain couples TRBV4-1 to TRBJ2-7; 16 nucleotides match TRBD2. CDR1 and CDR2 from the germline V gene are MGHRA and YSYEKL. The CDR3 extends over 17 amino acids. V shed 4 bases and J 5 bases; nucleotides not matched to a gene: 8. The CDR3 reads CASSPGLAGGPDNEQYF. In DNA, the CDR3 is TGCGCCAGCAGCCCGGGACTAGCGGGAGGGCCGGACAACGAGCAGTACTTC.

This clonotype was observed a handful of times. The chain has TRBV6-6 and TRBJ2-3, with 9 positions matching TRBD2. V was clipped by 6 bases and J by 5 bases; unmatched bases: 12. CDR3 length: 16 amino acids. Per germline, CDR1 MNHNY and CDR2 SVGAGI (reference sequence). CDR3 bases: TGTGCCAGCAGAGGGAGGGATCGCGGGAGGGAAGATACGCAGTATTTT. Amino acid sequence: CASRGRDRGREDTQYF.

This chain uses TRBV20-1 with TRBJ2-3; unclear D gene. The CDR3 is 14 amino acids. V gave up 6 bases and J gave up 1 base, with 14 bases separating them. CDR1 and CDR2 from the germline V gene are DFQATT and SNEGSKA (reference sequence). In DNA, the CDR3 is TGCAGTGCCACGAACCCATCAGGCACAGATACGCAGTATTTT. Translated, it gives CSATNPSGTDTQYF.